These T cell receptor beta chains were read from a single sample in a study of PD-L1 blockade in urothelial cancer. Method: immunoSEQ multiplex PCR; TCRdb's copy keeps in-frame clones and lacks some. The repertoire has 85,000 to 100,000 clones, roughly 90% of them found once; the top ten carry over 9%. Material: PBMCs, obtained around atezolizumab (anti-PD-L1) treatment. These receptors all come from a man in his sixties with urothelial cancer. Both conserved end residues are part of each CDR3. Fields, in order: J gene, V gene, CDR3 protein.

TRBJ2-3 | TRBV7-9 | CASSTRTGTPVVDTQYF
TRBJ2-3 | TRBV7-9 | CASSLGVSTDTQYF
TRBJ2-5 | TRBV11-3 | CASSRGGWREDDQETQYF
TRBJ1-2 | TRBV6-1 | CASSEGQFYGYTF
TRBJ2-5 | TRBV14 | CASSLTGSRETQYF
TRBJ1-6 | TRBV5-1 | CASSTSRDNSPLHF
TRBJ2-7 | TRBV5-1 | CASSLNSGDYEQYF
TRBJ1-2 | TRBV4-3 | CASSQDQGYGYTF
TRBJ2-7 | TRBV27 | CASSLGRNHYEQYF
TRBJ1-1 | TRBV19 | CASSSQGNTEAFF
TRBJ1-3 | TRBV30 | CAWDGDGLGNTIYF
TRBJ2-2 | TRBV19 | CASSIGLAVNTGELFF
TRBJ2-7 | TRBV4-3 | CASSQDRTSGNYEQYF
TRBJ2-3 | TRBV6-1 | CASSENAGGPPDTQYF
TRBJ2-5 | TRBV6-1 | CASSEVGRETQYF
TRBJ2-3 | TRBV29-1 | CSVRTTSGGALGADTQYF
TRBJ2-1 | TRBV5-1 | CASSLPGLAGGNNEQFF
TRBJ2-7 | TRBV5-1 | CASSLQGGYEQYF
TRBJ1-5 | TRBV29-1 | CSVGGAGGEPQHF
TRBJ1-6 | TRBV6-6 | CASSFGTGTFSPLHF
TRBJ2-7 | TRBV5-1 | CASSLDWTGSEQYF
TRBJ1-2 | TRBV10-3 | CAISESVFREGRKGYGYTF
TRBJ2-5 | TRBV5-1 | CASSRRLAGGLETQYF
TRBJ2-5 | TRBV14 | CASSQDRGTAQYF
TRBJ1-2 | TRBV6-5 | CATTASNLRNYGYTF
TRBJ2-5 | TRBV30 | CAWSQQGPETQYF
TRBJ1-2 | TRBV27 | CASGRAGTSYGYTF
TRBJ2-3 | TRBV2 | CASSFSLAGGSSTDTQYF
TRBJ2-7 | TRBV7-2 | CASSLTAFTYEQYF
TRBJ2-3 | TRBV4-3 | CASSQFGGRDADTQYF
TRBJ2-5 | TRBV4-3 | CASSQELAGSLETQYF
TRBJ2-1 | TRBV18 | CASSPQDLAYNEQFF
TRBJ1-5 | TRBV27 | CASSLSGVGPGNQPQHF
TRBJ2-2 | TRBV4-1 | CASSQVRGGNTGELFF
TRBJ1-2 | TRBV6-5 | CASTLKGDYLYGYTF
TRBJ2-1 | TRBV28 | CATGGGGVSNEQFF
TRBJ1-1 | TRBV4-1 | CASSQTARTGYRATEAFF
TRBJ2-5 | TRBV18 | CASSPRSGGTQETQYF
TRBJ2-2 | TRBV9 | CASSVRQGGTGELFF
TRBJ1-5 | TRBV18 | CASSATQGGNQPQHF
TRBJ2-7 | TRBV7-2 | CASSPRLSGSYEQYF
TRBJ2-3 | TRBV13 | CASSTGGPTTDTQYF
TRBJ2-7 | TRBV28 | CASSLSGTSYEQYF
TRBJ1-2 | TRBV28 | CASSSGQGVTPDGYTF
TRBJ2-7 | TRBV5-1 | CASSLVGQGTYEQYF
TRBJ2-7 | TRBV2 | CASASGTGEQYF
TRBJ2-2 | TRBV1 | CTSSQVAVSSLATTGELFF
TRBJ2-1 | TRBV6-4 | CASATESGSYNEQFF
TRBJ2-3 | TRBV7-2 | CASSVTGKLSTDTQYF